These 18 T cell receptor beta chains came from one sample sequenced in a study of vaccination effects on CD4 cells after COVID-19. These receptors' targets are unknown. Clones were read by immunoSEQ multiplex PCR, and TCRdb kept only the in-frame ones, dropping some. The repertoire holds approximately 30,000 clones, with about 67% as singletons. Isolating CD4+ T cells followed less than 12 days of culture. The vaccine given was either BNT162b2 or mRNA-1273, in two doses. The input for sequencing was CD4+ T cells from PBMCs cultured without peptide, taken after COVID-19 vaccination. Receptors were obtained from a human donor who received a COVID-19 vaccine.

The chain employs TRBV6-5 and TRBJ2-1, with 8 bases fitting TRBD1. Germline CDR1 is MNHEY and CDR2 is SVGAGI. CDR3 length: 15 residues. Losses at the gene ends were 5 bases for V and 9 bases for J; bases not matched to a gene: 12. The CDR3, as DNA: TGTGCCAGCAGTACGCTGACAGGGGACGCTTGTGAGCAGTTCTTC. Its translation is CASSTLTGDACEQFF.

The CDR3 loop reads CASSQAGTGRFVTNEKLFF. CDR3 in DNA: TGTGCCAGCAGCCAAGCCGGGACAGGGAGGTTTGTAACTAATGAAAAACTGTTTTTT. This chain connects TRBV3-1 (or the pseudogene TRBV3-2) to TRBJ1-4; TRBD1 agrees at 9 bases. CDR3 size: 19 residues. Germline V CDR1 and CDR2: LGHDT, YNNKEL (reference sequence). Trimming removed 1 base from V and 1 base from J; junction bases left unmatched: 10.

In nucleotides, the CDR3 is TGTGCCAGCAGGCGACAGGGGGGTTATAATGAAGCTTTCTTT. Amino acid sequence: CASRRQGGYNEAFF. The chain recombines TRBV6-5 with TRBJ1-1, with 9 bases lining up with TRBD1. The CDR3 sequence is 14 residues long. J lost 7 bases, V lost 6 bases, and 9 bases had no gene match. CDR1 MNHEY and CDR2 SVGAGI come from the germline V gene.

CDR3: CASSVGQGFVYEQYF. The CDR3 coding sequence is TGTGCCAGCAGCGTAGGGCAGGGATTCGTCTACGAGCAGTACTTC. This chain connects TRBV9 to TRBJ2-7; D is possibly TRBD1 (5 bases). The CDR3 consists of 15 residues. V was trimmed by 0 bases and J by 3 bases, leaving 13 bases between them. Germline assignment: CDR1 SGDLS and CDR2 YYNGEE.

This CDR3 is CASSQIKSGAHSPLHF. The CDR3 bases are TGTGCCAGCAGCCAAATTAAATCAGGGGCTCATTCACCCCTCCACTTT. The rearrangement links TRBV5-4 to TRBJ1-6; maybe TRBD1 (6 bases). V was clipped by 4 bases and J by 8 bases, with 19 bases between them. The CDR3 totals 16 residues. Germline V CDR1 and CDR2: SGHNT, YYREEE (reference sequence).

The gene calls are TRBV28 and TRBJ2-1; D is uncertain. CDR1 and CDR2 (germline): MDHEN, SYDVKM. The V end was cut by 6 bases, the J end by 0 bases, with 9 bases between. The CDR3 runs 14 residues. The CDR3 DNA follows: TGTGCCAGCAGAGAAGCTGCCTCCTACAATGAGCAGTTCTTC. As protein: CASREAASYNEQFF.

This chain connects TRBV30 to TRBJ1-4, with 10 bases identical to TRBD1. The CDR3 has 16 amino acids. Trimming cost V 7 bases and J 8 bases; bases outside gene matches: 16. Germline CDR1 GTSNPN, CDR2 SVGIG (reference sequence). CDR3 DNA: TGTGCCTCACGTGAATCGACAGGGGGCTGGGGAGAAAAACTGTTTTTT. Residues: CASRESTGGWGEKLFF.

This clone was recorded a few times. Within the sample, other DNA sequences also encode this same CDR3. This chain joins TRBV5-1 and TRBJ2-5; no definite D call. Looked up from germline, CDR1 is SGHRS and CDR2 is YFSETQ. This CDR3 spans 12 amino acids. V was shortened by 0 bases and J by 1 base, with 1 base between the two germline ends. In DNA form, the CDR3 reads TGCGCCAGCAGCTTGGGCCAAGAGACCCAGTACTTC. It translates to CASSLGQETQYF.

The chain uses TRBV9 and TRBJ1-4; D call uncertain. The CDR3 is 17 amino acids. V was shortened by 0 bases and J by 4 bases, with 16 bases between the two germline ends. CDR1 and CDR2 (germline): SGDLS, YYNGEE. The CDR3 nucleotides are TGTGCCAGCAGCGTAGGGGCGCCGGCAGGAGGTAATGAAAAACTGTTTTTT. The encoded protein is CASSVGAPAGGNEKLFF.

In this sample, this clone turned up once. CDR3 nucleotide sequence: TGTGCCAGCAGTGACTGGACAGGGGGCGCGGAGACCCAGTACTTC. Protein: CASSDWTGGAETQYF. The genes are TRBV25-1 and TRBJ2-5; TRBD1 aligns across 11 bases. Germline V gene data show CDR1 as MGHDK and CDR2 as SYGVNS. The CDR3 spans 15 residues. V gave up 3 bases and J gave up 5 bases; unmatched junction bases: 5. The entire variable domain, with the rest obtained from reference TRBV25-1 and TRBJ2-5, is as follows: EADIYQTPRYLVIGTGKKITLECSQTMGHDKMYWYQQDPGMELHLIHYSYGVNSTEKGDLSSESTVSRIRTEHFPLTLESARPSHTSQYLCASSDWTGGAETQYFGPGTRLLVL.

This clone was counted between two and nine times. The chain employs TRBV28 and TRBJ1-2; TRBD1 is a possible D gene (5 bases). The V end was cut by 4 bases, the J end by 1 base, with 13 bases between. CDR1 is MDHEN, CDR2 SYDVKM, per germline. The CDR3 loop spans 15 amino acids. CDR3 in DNA: TGTGCCAGCAGTTCCCCAGAGACAGATAACTATGGCTACACCTTC. Translating gives CASSSPETDNYGYTF.

The CDR3 region is CASKLAGGNTGELFF. CDR3 bases: TGTGCCAGCAAACTAGCGGGGGGGAACACCGGGGAGCTGTTTTTT. This chain joins TRBV5-4 and TRBJ2-2; 12 bases line up with TRBD2. The CDR3 loop spans 15 amino acids. In germline, CDR1 is SGHNT, CDR2 YYREEE (reference sequence). V shed 6 bases and J 1 base; nucleotides not matched to a gene: 1.

The chain couples TRBV4-2 to TRBJ2-3, with D perhaps matching TRBD1 or TRBD2 (5 bases each). The germline CDR1 and CDR2 sequences are LGHNA and YNFKEQ. Between the trimmed V and J ends, which lost 0 bases and 2 bases, there was a span of 12 bases. The CDR3 consists of 16 residues. CDR3 nucleotides: TGTGCCAGCAGCCAAGATTTTGGGGGTTTCACAGATACGCAGTATTTT. It specifies CASSQDFGGFTDTQYF.

This rearrangement joins TRBV6-1 to TRBJ1-2, with D hard to call. Germline V CDR1 and CDR2: MNHNS, SASEGT. Between the trimmed V and J ends, which lost 1 base and 4 bases, there was a span of 16 bases. The CDR3 consists of 16 residues. As DNA, the CDR3 is TGTGCCAGCAGTGAAGGCGTCGGCAGGATTTCCTATGGCTACACCTTC. It specifies CASSEGVGRISYGYTF.

The V and J genes are TRBV18 and TRBJ2-3; 12 bases are a match to TRBD2. The V segment lost 3 bases and the J segment 1 base; nucleotides outside the gene matches: 8. This CDR3 is built from 18 residues. Germline V lookup: CDR1 KGHSH, CDR2 LQKENI. The DNA of the CDR3 is TGTGCCAGCTCACCTCTAGCGGGGGGGCTTATAGGCACAGATACGCAGTATTTT. Protein sequence: CASSPLAGGLIGTDTQYF. The full variable domain, completed using reference TRBV18 and TRBJ2-3, is NAGVMQNPRHLVRRRGQEARLRCSPMKGHSHVYWYRQLPEEGLKFMVYLQKENIIDESGMPKERFSAEFPKEGPSILRIQQVVRGDSAAYFCASSPLAGGLIGTDTQYFGPGTRLTVL.

The chain couples TRBV5-1 to TRBJ1-4; D gene uncertain. The CDR3 extends over 15 amino acids. Germline CDR1 and CDR2: SGHRS and YFSETQ. V was trimmed by 0 bases and J by 5 bases, leaving 11 bases between them. In DNA form, the CDR3 reads TGCGCCAGCAGCTTGGAGGGATGGGGAAATGAAAAACTGTTTTTT. Its translation: CASSLEGWGNEKLFF.

J is TRBJ2-4 and V is TRBV27; perhaps TRBD1 as D (6 bases). This CDR3 is built from 16 residues. The V end lost 6 bases, the J end lost 0 bases, and 15 bases lay between the germline ends. Germline V gives CDR1 MNHEY, CDR2 SMNVEV (reference sequence). CDR3 nucleotides: TGTGCCAGCAGCATAACAGGGCTGGAAGCCAAAAACATTCAGTACTTC. Its protein is CASSITGLEAKNIQYF.

This clone was detected only a few times. The chain uses TRBV3-1 (or the pseudogene TRBV3-2) and TRBJ1-2; D gene unclear. V lost 0 bases to trimming and J lost 3 bases, with 11 bases between them. The CDR3 consists of 15 residues. Germline V gene data show CDR1 as LGHDT and CDR2 as YNNKEL (reference sequence). CDR3 coding DNA: TGTGCCAGCAGCCAAGATTTGAGGCGGTACTATGGCTACACCTTC. Translation: CASSQDLRRYYGYTF.